The TCR beta chain under discussion was sequenced for a study of blood T cell repertoires in COVID-19. Turning to the study itself: Material from acute and convalescent COVID-19 was sourced from the United States, Italy and Spain. From T cells, B-cell-depleted T cells, or PBMCs came the material, which was cDNA or gDNA.

From germline, CDR1 is MNHNS and CDR2 SASEGT. Trimming took 1 base from V and 4 from J; bases not matched to a gene: 9. The CDR3 sequence is 17 residues long. Original processing notes: Amplified reference gene primers provided the basis for estimating nucleated cell counts. Data came from immunoSEQ multiplex PCR; TCRdb stores just in-frame clones and leaves some out. D and trimming come from the DNA, and the V and J calls and clone size come from that table. The sample carries approximately 35,000 clones, approximately 89% recorded once. The V and J genes are TRBV6-1 and TRBJ2-7; 11 positions agree with TRBD2. The clonotype was recovered from a man aged 55 to 70 with active COVID-19. Sequences were obtained from peripheral blood. The CDR3 is CASSEVHSGRARYEQYF. The CDR3 DNA reads as TGTGCCAGCAGTGAAGTCCATAGCGGGAGGGCACGGTACGAGCAGTACTTC.